Here is one T cell receptor beta chain with its context. Antigen specificity is unknown. Sequencing was performed with immunoSEQ multiplex PCR; in TCRdb, only in-frame clones are kept and a portion is missing. The data show roughly 700,000 clones, with roughly 90% seen just once and approximately 1.5% held by the top ten. The CDR3 has 13 residues. V lost 4 bases to trimming and J lost 7 bases, with 14 bases between them. CDR1 is SGHNT and CDR2 is YYREEE in the germline V gene (reference sequence). Treatment of the sample: around 19 received Ad26.COV2.S at low or high dose, single or two shots; about five received placebo; per-sample allocation not given. Sampling was done on day 63 after the first vaccine or placebo injection. This entry belongs to a study of Ad26.COV2.S vaccination and SARS-CoV-2 variants. General study results and limits: The TCR breadth and depth analyses may have understated or missed part of the total T cell responses.

The material sequenced was peripheral blood, taken in a trial of Ad26.COV2.S vaccine versus placebo. The origin of this receptor is a person aged 18 to 59 who received the Ad26.COV2.S COVID-19 vaccine or a placebo. V is TRBV5-4 and J is TRBJ1-1, with D maybe TRBD1 (5 bases). The CDR3 loop reads CASSPRDAGEAFF. The DNA for the CDR3 is TGTGCCAGCAGCCCCCGGGACGCAGGTGAAGCTTTCTTT.